This TCR beta chain is from a study of post-analysis software for immune sequencing data. Turning to the study itself: Clinical courses comprised relapsing-remitting, secondary progressive and progressive-relapsing multiple sclerosis. Regarding the study as a whole: A few TRBV segments appeared more often in patients than in controls, and TRBV5-6, TRBV5-1 and TRBV20-1 were among these.

Turning to this clonotype: No antigen is known for it.

Tagging with unique molecular identifiers was a feature of the TCR beta cDNA libraries. TCRdb reprocessed the PCR reads with MiXCR, giving one entry per CDR3 protein. The sample lists about 770,000 distinct CDR3 sequences; more than 45% were seen once. The CDR3 length is 13 residues. Germline lookup yields CDR1 MGHDK and CDR2 SYGVNS. V lost 2 bases to trimming and J lost 4 bases, with 6 bases between them. The chain recombines TRBV25-1 with TRBJ1-3; D gene uncertain. The sample was blood. This TCR was sampled from a girl aged 10-17 years with multiple sclerosis. For the CDR3, the DNA is TGTGCCAGCAGTGAACCGGGAGGAAACACCATATATTTT. This translates into CASSEPGGNTIYF.